The 31 T cell receptor beta chains in this list originate from one sample, sequenced in a study of metastatic and nonmetastatic thyroid tumors. Among the patients, none had received any treatment before thyroid surgery. TCRdb ran MiXCR on the PCR reads. This sample has tens of thousands of clones, with 20% found just once. Sequencing used blood. The receptors were sampled from a female donor with papillary thyroid cancer or a benign thyroid nodule (not recorded which). Some clones in this sample may be carry-over from other donors' samples.

This clone came up many times. The chain combines TRBV6-2 or TRBV6-3 with TRBJ1-2; unclear D gene. The CDR3 consists of 18 residues. Trimming took off 6 bases at V and 3 bases at J, with 26 bases between the two ends. Germline values: CDR1 MNHEY, CDR2 SVGEGT. The CDR3 protein is CASRLLPSGRERDYGYTF. CDR3 sequence (DNA): TGTGCCAGCAGGCTTTTGCCCTCGGGGAGAGAGAGGGACTATGGCTACACCTTC.

This clone was observed many times. The V call is TRBV19, the J call TRBJ1-1; D might be TRBD1 (6 bases). CDR3 size: 15 residues. Looked up from germline, CDR1 is LNHDA and CDR2 is SQIVND (reference sequence). With 6 bases removed from V and 0 bases from J, the gap between germline ends came to 14 bases. This chain's CDR3 is CASSLQGLMNTEAFF. CDR3 DNA: TGTGCCAGTAGCCTACAGGGTTTAATGAACACTGAAGCTTTCTTT.

To note about this clone: Given the absence of the conserved phenylalanine or tryptophan at the CDR3 end, a read error is likely. This chain uses TRBV20-1 with TRBJ2-7; unclear D gene. Trimming pared 6 bases from V and 4 bases from J, leaving 19 bases between. The CDR3 extends over 14 amino acids. Germline V gene lookup returns CDR1 DFQATT and CDR2 SNEGSKA (reference sequence). The CDR3 spells CSAKARASPYEQYP. The CDR3 DNA sequence: TGCAGTGCGAAGGCTCGGGCCTCGCCTTACGAGCAGTACCCC.

The chain links TRBV30 to TRBJ1-2; 8 nucleotides agree with TRBD1. Per germline, CDR1 GTSNPN and CDR2 SVGIG (reference sequence). CDR3 length equals 14 residues. Losses at the gene ends were 0 bases for V and 8 bases for J; bases not matched to a gene: 8. CDR3 residues: CAWSVTGVAWGYTF. In DNA, the CDR3 is TGTGCCTGGAGTGTGACAGGGGTCGCGTGGGGCTACACCTTC.

In regard to this clone: The CDR3 end shows no conserved phenylalanine or tryptophan, and so a read error is likely. The chain has TRBV9 and TRBJ1-1; D call uncertain. Per the germline V gene, CDR1 is SGDLS and CDR2 is YYNGEE. Trimming stripped 0 bases from V and 0 bases from J, with 9 bases between. The CDR3 runs to 15 residues. This chain's CDR3 is CASSVAEDVNTEAFY. CDR3 DNA sequence: TGTGCCAGCAGCGTAGCGGAGGACGTGAACACTGAAGCTTTCTAT.

This clone was recorded many times. The chain uses TRBV19 and TRBJ2-6; D uncertain. The CDR3 sequence is 13 residues long. Per germline, CDR1 LNHDA and CDR2 SQIVND (reference sequence). The ends were cut back, 2 bases at V and 10 bases at J, with 9 bases in the middle. The CDR3 DNA is TGTGCCAGTAGTATATTCGGCCAGAACGTCCTGACTTTC. Amino acid sequence: CASSIFGQNVLTF.

This clone was observed a few times. A much larger clone differs from this one at a single base, so this may be a read error. The chain combines TRBV27 with TRBJ2-5; weak D call: TRBD2 (5 bases). This CDR3 is 13 amino acids long. The V end lost 5 bases, the J end lost 4 bases, and 11 bases lay between the germline ends. The germline gives CDR1 MNHEY, CDR2 SMNVEV (reference sequence). The CDR3 here is CASSPFGVETQYF. The DNA for the CDR3 is TGTGCCAGCAGTCCGTTCGGGGTAGAGACCCAGTACTTC.

About this clone itself: At one end the junction does not follow the germline gene, possibly because of a read error. V is TRBV3-1 and J is TRBJ2-7, with 12 positions matching TRBD2. CDR1 is LGHDT and CDR2 is YNNKEL in the germline V gene (reference sequence). This CDR3 has 18 residues. The CDR3 spells CASRPGQWTSGILYEHYF. CDR3 nucleotides: TGTGCCAGCAGACCGGGACAGTGGACTAGCGGGATACTGTACGAGCATTACTTC.

This sequence joins TRBV7-2 and TRBJ1-2; unclear D gene. Germline loops: CDR1 SGHTA, CDR2 FQGNSA. The CDR3 covers 15 residues. V lost 6 bases and J 4 bases, leaving 18 bases between the germline ends. The CDR3 sequence: CASRLKARPLYGYTF. The CDR3 DNA reads TGTGCCAGCAGATTAAAGGCCCGACCCCTCTATGGCTACACCTTC.

This clone was detected many times. This CDR3 reads CASSVGGQGTNTEAFF. The CDR3 coding sequence is TGTGCCAGCAGCGTAGGTGGACAGGGGACGAACACTGAAGCTTTCTTT. This chain links TRBV9 with TRBJ1-1; TRBD1 aligns across 9 bases. With 0 bases clipped from V and 1 base from J, the junction kept 4 bases outside the gene matches. This CDR3 region has 16 residues. Per the germline V gene, CDR1 is SGDLS and CDR2 is YYNGEE.

In its sample, this clone was seen many times. This chain links TRBV29-1 with TRBJ2-7, with TRBD1 matching 8 bases. The J segment lost 6 bases and the V segment lost 5 bases, leaving 9 bases of the junction unmatched. The CDR3 runs 13 residues. Germline V gene sequence: CDR1 SQVTM, CDR2 ANQGSEA. In DNA, the CDR3 is TGCAGCGTTCAGGGGACAGGTCCCTCCGAGCAGTACTTC. It codes for CSVQGTGPSEQYF.

At least ten counts were recorded for this clone. V and J are TRBV24-1 and TRBJ1-1; D may be TRBD1 (5 bases). V was trimmed by 3 bases and J by 0 bases, leaving 7 bases between them. Germline values: CDR1 KGHDR, CDR2 SFDVKD. The CDR3 runs 14 residues. The CDR3: CATSDGTVNTEAFF. CDR3 in DNA: TGTGCCACCAGTGATGGGACGGTGAACACTGAAGCTTTCTTT.

This clone was seen many times. V gene TRBV6-6 combines with J gene TRBJ2-7; no clear D gene. V lost 2 bases and J 0 bases, leaving 11 bases between the germline ends. Germline V gene data show CDR1 as MNHNY and CDR2 as SVGAGI (reference sequence). This CDR3 has 15 amino acids. The CDR3 loop reads CASSYDGRSSYEQYF. In DNA, the CDR3 is TGTGCCAGCAGTTACGACGGGCGTAGCTCCTACGAGCAGTACTTC.

This clone was counted at least ten times. Mismatch with germline at one junction end may stem from a read error. The chain joins TRBV18 to TRBJ1-2; 7 bases align to TRBD1. CDR1 and CDR2 (germline): KGHSH, LQKENI. CDR3 length: 14 residues. The CDR3 coding sequence is TGTGCCAGCTCCGAACAGGGGTCGCTTTCTGGCTGCACCTTC. It is translated as CASSEQGSLSGCTF.

The table lists this clone with many counts. The V call is TRBV5-6, the J call TRBJ2-7; 10 nucleotides align to TRBD1. The CDR3 has 14 amino acids. Germline V gene lookup returns CDR1 SGHDT and CDR2 YYEEEE. With 2 bases clipped from V and 6 bases from J, the junction kept 5 bases outside the gene matches. In DNA form, the CDR3 reads TGTGCCAGCAGCTTACCGGGACAGGGGAGCGAGCAGTACTTC. It translates to CASSLPGQGSEQYF.

The table lists this clone with a few counts. A much larger clone lies a single base off, so this may be a read error. Other DNA sequences within the sample encode an identical CDR3. V is TRBV29-1 and J is TRBJ2-2; tentative D call: TRBD1 (6 bases). Germline values: CDR1 SQVTM, CDR2 ANQGSEA. There are 12 residues in the CDR3. The CDR3 DNA follows: TGTAGCGCCCAGGGGCCGGGCGGGGAGCTGTTTTTT. Its protein product is CSAQGPGGELFF.

This clone was detected many times. The chain employs TRBV7-6 and TRBJ2-5; 9 bases line up with TRBD2. With 5 bases clipped from V and 4 bases from J, the junction kept 5 bases outside the gene matches. CDR1 is SGHVS and CDR2 is FNYEAQ in the germline V gene. The CDR3 has 14 amino acids. Here the CDR3 DNA reads TGTGCCAGCAGCCGGAGTAGCGGGAGAGAGACCCAGTACTTC. Its protein is CASSRSSGRETQYF.

This clone was picked up many times. No DNA is shown, since the ends of the CDR3 on it are uncertain; the CDR3 is the one TCRdb lists. CDR3 sequence reads: CASSSGQYGCEQYF. The chain carries TRBV7-7 and TRBJ2-7; TRBD1 is taken as the D call from the table, unchecked against the DNA. The V gene's germline CDR1 is SSHAT and CDR2 FNYEAQ (reference sequence). Both ends counted, the CDR3 spans 14 residues.

This clone was counted many times. The V call is TRBV4-2, the J call TRBJ2-3; TRBD2 matches 10 bases. The CDR3 loop spans 15 amino acids. J lost 5 bases, V lost 2 bases, and 4 bases had no gene match. CDR1 is LGHNA, CDR2 YNFKEQ, per germline. CDR3 amino acids: CASSQLAGVKDTQYF. CDR3 sequence (DNA): TGTGCCAGCAGCCAACTAGCGGGAGTGAAAGATACGCAGTATTTT.

This clone was seen repeatedly, ten times or more. This chain connects TRBV20-1 to TRBJ1-6; D unclear. The germline V gene has CDR1 DFQATT and CDR2 SNEGSKA (reference sequence). Trimming took off 0 bases at V and 3 bases at J, with 12 bases between the two ends. The CDR3 loop spans 16 amino acids. CDR3 protein: CSARDLKGVYNSPLHF. In nucleotides, the CDR3 is TGCAGTGCTAGAGATCTCAAGGGCGTCTATAATTCACCCCTCCACTTT.

This clone appeared many times. The V gene is TRBV5-1, the J gene TRBJ2-5; a possible D gene is TRBD2 (6 bases). The CDR3 runs 13 residues. Trimming removed 5 bases at V and 2 bases at J, with 10 bases between. Germline V CDR1 and CDR2: SGHRS, YFSETQ. This CDR3 reads CASRIGLQETQYF. As DNA, the CDR3 is TGCGCCAGCAGAATTGGACTACAAGAGACCCAGTACTTC.

This clone has ten or more counts. This sequence joins TRBV2 and TRBJ2-7, with 11 positions matching TRBD2. The CDR3 is made up of 15 amino acids. The germline gives CDR1 SNHLY, CDR2 FYNNEI. V lost 4 bases to trimming and J lost 0 bases; unmatched junction nucleotides: 2. The CDR3 region has the DNA TGTGCCAGCAGTGCTAGCGGGAGGAGCTCCTACGAGCAGTACTTC. It yields the protein CASSASGRSSYEQYF. Using reference TRBV2 and TRBJ2-7 for the parts outside the CDR3, the full variable domain is EPEVTQTPSHQVTQMGQEVILRCVPISNHLYFYWYRQILGQKVEFLVSFYNNEISEKSEIFDDQFSVERPDGSNFTLKIRSTKLEDSAMYFCASSASGRSSYEQYFGPGTRLTVT.

This clone was observed a handful of times. This clone may be a read error of a much larger clone one base away. This chain joins TRBV28 and TRBJ2-1; D call uncertain. V lost 2 bases and J 3 bases, leaving 8 bases between the germline ends. CDR1 is MDHEN, CDR2 SYDVKM, per germline. The CDR3 runs to 14 residues. The CDR3 protein is CASSLEQYYNEQFF. The DNA of the CDR3 is TGTGCCAGCAGTTTAGAACAGTACTACAATGAGCAGTTCTTC. Combining the CDR3 with reference TRBV28 and TRBJ2-1 gives the whole variable domain DVKVTQSSRYLVKRTGEKVFLECVQDMDHENMFWYRQDPGLGLRLIYFSYDVKMKEKGDIPEGYSVSREKKERFSLILESASTNQTSMYLCASSLEQYYNEQFFGPGTRLTVL.

This clone was seen at least ten times. The rearrangement joins TRBV7-9 to TRBJ1-3; D unclear. The V end was cut by 5 bases, the J end by 4 bases, with 12 bases between. Germline assignment: CDR1 SEHNR and CDR2 FQNEAQ (reference sequence). The CDR3 covers 14 residues. The CDR3 bases are TGTGCCAGCAGCCTTGGCGCAGGAGGAAACACCATATATTTT. Encoded protein: CASSLGAGGNTIYF.

This sequence joins TRBV11-2 and TRBJ2-7, with no clear D. V shed 3 bases and J shed 0 bases, with 12 bases lying between them. Per germline, CDR1 SGHAT and CDR2 FQNNGV. The CDR3 spans 15 residues. CDR3 loop: CASSFVSAGSYEQYF. CDR3 nucleotide sequence: TGTGCCAGCAGCTTCGTATCCGCTGGCTCCTACGAGCAGTACTTC.

V and J are TRBV5-1 and TRBJ1-1, with a possible D match to TRBD1 (5 bases). V lost 0 bases, J lost 6 bases, and 12 bases lay in between. CDR1 and CDR2 from the germline V gene are SGHRS and YFSETQ. This CDR3 has 14 amino acids. CDR3 coding DNA: TGCGCCAGCAGCTTGGAGGTAGGGGTCGCTGAAGCTTTCTTT. Translated, it gives CASSLEVGVAEAFF.

This clone was observed many times. The CDR3 protein is CASSLVIAGGVNEQFF. Written as DNA, the CDR3 is TGTGCCAGCAGTTTAGTCATAGCGGGAGGGGTCAATGAGCAGTTCTTC. This sequence joins TRBV27 and TRBJ2-1; 11 bases line up with TRBD2. The V gene end was trimmed by 2 bases and the J gene end by 6 bases; junction bases not matched to a gene: 6. Germline CDR1 MNHEY, CDR2 SMNVEV (reference sequence). This CDR3 contains 16 residues.

This clone was observed a few times. A much larger clone lies one base from this, so it may be a read error. Other DNA sequences in the sample encode the same CDR3. This rearrangement joins TRBV27 to TRBJ1-6, with TRBD1 as a possible D gene (6 bases). The length of the CDR3 is 13 residues. CDR1 is MNHEY and CDR2 is SMNVEV in the germline V gene (reference sequence). This chain's CDR3 is CASRAGEGSPLHF. The CDR3 DNA reads TGTGCCAGCCGGGCAGGGGAAGGTTCACCCCTCCACTTC.

As to this clone: Mismatch with germline at one junction end may stem from a read error. The chain joins TRBV6-1 to TRBJ1-4; D is ambiguous. Germline V gene data show CDR1 as MNHNS and CDR2 as SASEGT. The CDR3 sequence is 13 residues long. The chain's CDR3 is CAIGRTLREKMFF. The CDR3 DNA sequence: TGTGCCATAGGACGGACTTTACGTGAAAAAATGTTTTTT.

In this sample, this clone turned up many times. The chain employs TRBV9 and TRBJ2-1; D is possibly TRBD2 (5 bases). Germline CDR1 is SGDLS and CDR2 is YYNGEE. The CDR3 extends over 15 amino acids. V lost 0 bases to trimming and J lost 3 bases, with 10 bases between them. CDR3 loop: CASSVASGIYNEQFF. CDR3 DNA: TGTGCCAGCAGCGTAGCGAGCGGAATCTACAATGAGCAGTTCTTC.

The chain recombines TRBV20-1 with TRBJ2-7, with TRBD1 matching 7 bases. J was trimmed by 0 bases and V by 2 bases; bases with no gene match: 4. The CDR3 consists of 14 residues. Germline CDR1 and CDR2: DFQATT and SNEGSKA (reference sequence). The CDR3 DNA follows: TGCAGTGCTAGAAGGGACAGCTGCTCCTACGAGCAGTACTTC. This gives the protein CSARRDSCSYEQYF.